This T cell receptor beta chain derives from a study of a mutant IDH1 vaccine in newly diagnosed glioma. Time point denoted: week 47, end of study. Each vaccine dose was 300 ug of mutant IDH1 20-mer peptide, with topical imiquimod. Comments on this clone: The target antigen is unknown.

Profiled with immunoSEQ multiplex PCR; TCRdb holds only in-frame clones, not every one. The repertoire holds around 53,000 clones, with approximately 88% as singletons. Overall study results and limits: Top peripheral T cell clonotype shifts appeared unrelated to pseudoprogression.

CDR1 and CDR2 (germline): MNHNY, SVGAGI (reference sequence). The CDR3 spans 14 residues. Trimming cost V 6 bases and J 3 bases, with 15 bases left between them. Sequencing was performed on PBMCs, taken from a glioma patient whose treatment included an IDH1 peptide vaccine. This clonotype originated in a woman aged 25 to 45 with glioma. Some clones in this sample may be carry-over from other donors' samples. The chain employs TRBV6-6 and TRBJ2-7, with D possibly being TRBD2 (6 bases). CDR3 nucleotide sequence: TGTGCCAGCAGCTCCCCGGGAGATAGCTACGAGCAGTACTTC. This encodes CASSSPGDSYEQYF.